A selection of T cell receptor beta chains follows, all from one sample in a study of human T cells and chemical hapten exposure. Via MiXCR, TCRdb re-called the RACE reads, giving one row per CDR3 protein. The sample has tens of thousands of distinct CDR3 sequences, approximately 32% seen once. The sample was whole blood, taken in connection with sensitization to the hapten diphenylcyclopropenone (DPC). The receptors shown here come from a man aged 35-49 years with alopecia areata. Some clones in this sample may be carry-over from other donors' samples. Both conserved end residues are part of each CDR3. D genes are given only for firm matches. A clone size is listed for some rows: how often the clone was seen (once, few, many), or a class if it is expanded.

J,D,V,size,DNA,CDR3
TRBJ2-7,NA,TRBV5-1,NA,TGCGCCAGCAGCTTGCAGGATCCGCCCCCCTTCTACGAGCAGTACTTC,CASSLQDPPPFYEQYF
TRBJ1-4,NA,TRBV20-1,NA,TGCAGTGCTAGAGATCTCAAGGACGGCCCCTCGTGGAAACTGTTTTTT,CSARDLKDGPSWKLFF
TRBJ1-3,NA,TRBV20-1,NA,TGCAGTGCTAGAGATAAAGGAAACACCATATATTTT,CSARDKGNTIYF
TRBJ1-5,NA,TRBV6-1,NA,TGTGCCAGCAGTGAAGCGGGCGGGAGGGGAGTTAATCAGCCCCAGCATTTT,CASSEAGGRGVNQPQHF
TRBJ2-1,TRBD1,TRBV5-1,NA,TGCGCCAGCAGCTTACCGGGACAGGGGGCCAATGAGCAGTTCTTC,CASSLPGQGANEQFF
TRBJ2-7,TRBD1,TRBV5-1,NA,TGCGCCAGCAGCTTGGTGGGACAGGGCATCCACGAGCAGTACTTC,CASSLVGQGIHEQYF
TRBJ2-1,NA,TRBV6-2/TRBV6-3,once,TGTGCCAGCAGTTACGTGCCGCAGGTGGGAAATGAGCAGTTCTTC,CASSYVPQVGNEQFF
TRBJ2-7,NA,TRBV6-6,NA,TGTGCCAGCAGTTACAGGCCCTCCTACGAGCAGTACTTC,CASSYRPSYEQYF
TRBJ2-1,TRBD1,TRBV27,NA,TGTGCCAGCAGTTCGCCGGGACAGAGGTACAATGAGCAGTTCTTC,CASSSPGQRYNEQFF
TRBJ2-7,NA,TRBV12-3/TRBV12-4,NA,TGTGCCAGCAGACCATCTTCCGGGGCCACCTACGAGCAGTACTTC,CASRPSSGATYEQYF
TRBJ2-7,TRBD2,TRBV4-1,NA,TGCGCCAGCAGCCAAGCTCCCAGTGGCGCGGGGGACGAGCAGTACTTC,CASSQAPSGAGDEQYF
TRBJ1-4,NA,TRBV10-2,NA,TGCGCCAGCAGTGAGGACCAGGAAGATAATGAAAAACTGTTTTTT,CASSEDQEDNEKLFF
TRBJ1-1,TRBD1,TRBV12-3/TRBV12-4,NA,TGTGCCAGCACCTTGACAGGGGGCCTGACTGAAGCTTTCTTT,CASTLTGGLTEAFF
TRBJ2-5,TRBD2,TRBV20-1,NA,TGCAGTGCTGCCCCTAACATCGTGACTAGCGGGAGCCAAGAGACCCAGTACTTC,CSAAPNIVTSGSQETQYF
TRBJ1-2,NA,TRBV27,NA,TGTGCCAGCAGGAGGACGGCAAACTATGGCTACACCTTC,CASRRTANYGYTF
TRBJ2-7,NA,TRBV7-2,NA,TGTGCCAGCAGCTCTTATCTCTCTACCTACGAGCAGTACTTC,CASSSYLSTYEQYF
TRBJ2-1,TRBD1,TRBV28,few,TGTGCCAGCAGTTTACAGAGGGGGCCCGGGTTGGGAGAGCAGTTCTTC,CASSLQRGPGLGEQFF
TRBJ2-1,TRBD2,TRBV28,once,TGTGCCAGCAGTCTTCCCGGGACTAGCGGGAGGAACGGTGAGCAGTTCTTC,CASSLPGTSGRNGEQFF
TRBJ1-5,NA,TRBV7-8,NA,TGTGCCAGCACCCTGGGGGGAGTTGGCAATCAGCCCCAGCATTTT,CASTLGGVGNQPQHF
TRBJ2-3,NA,TRBV7-9,few,TGTGCCAGCAGCTTAGATGAGGGAAAGGGCACAGATACGCAGTATTTT,CASSLDEGKGTDTQYF
TRBJ1-5,NA,TRBV20-1,NA,TGCAGTGCTAGAGATTGGCGGCAGCCCCAGCATTTT,CSARDWRQPQHF
TRBJ2-1,TRBD2,TRBV27,NA,TGTGCCAGCAGCTTTCTGACTAGCGCCTACTACAATGAGCAGTTCTTC,CASSFLTSAYYNEQFF
TRBJ1-1,TRBD1,TRBV6-2/TRBV6-3,few,TGTGCCACCGGACAGGGGAACACTGAAGCTTTCTTT,CATGQGNTEAFF
TRBJ2-1,NA,TRBV6-1,NA,TGTGCCAGCAGTCCCCCCCGGACGGAGCTAGTTTGGGCGGAGCAGTTCTTC,CASSPPRTELVWAEQFF
TRBJ2-2,NA,TRBV4-1,NA,TGCGCCAGCAGCCAGAGGACTTCGAACACCGGGGAGCTGTTTTTT,CASSQRTSNTGELFF
TRBJ2-1,TRBD2,TRBV30,NA,TGTGCCTGGAGCGTAGCGGGAGGGCCTGAGAATGAGCAGTTCTTC,CAWSVAGGPENEQFF
TRBJ2-5,NA,TRBV10-3,NA,TGTGCCATCAGTGAGTCGCAGACCCAGTACTTC,CAISESQTQYF
TRBJ2-1,NA,TRBV14,NA,TGTGCCAGCAGCCCATTGAAGGGGGGGAGATTGTACAATGAGCAGTTCTTC,CASSPLKGGRLYNEQFF
TRBJ1-1,TRBD1,TRBV2,NA,TGTGCCAGCAGGGACAGGGTGATCACTGAAGCTTTCTTT,CASRDRVITEAFF
TRBJ2-3,NA,TRBV12-3/TRBV12-4,few,TGTGCCAGCAGCCCTCCAGCAGGGCCCCTAGATACGCAGTATTTT,CASSPPAGPLDTQYF
TRBJ2-3,TRBD2,TRBV7-2,NA,TGTGCCAGCAGCTTATGGGGGAGGGCTACAGATACGCAGTATTTT,CASSLWGRATDTQYF
TRBJ2-5,TRBD2,TRBV9,NA,TGTGCCAGCAGCGTAGAAGCGGGGGCCAGCCAAGAGACCCAGTACTTC,CASSVEAGASQETQYF
TRBJ1-1,NA,TRBV25-1,few,TGTGCCAGCAGTGTTCAGTGGAACACTGAAGCTTTCTTT,CASSVQWNTEAFF
TRBJ2-5,TRBD1,TRBV12-3/TRBV12-4,few,TGTGCCAGCAGTCATCCGGGACAGTCCCAAGAGACCCAGTACTTC,CASSHPGQSQETQYF
TRBJ1-5,TRBD1,TRBV24-1,NA,TGTGCCACGCTATACCGGGACAGGGGGTATCAGCCCCAGAATTTT,CATLYRDRGYQPQNF
TRBJ2-2,NA,TRBV12-3/TRBV12-4,NA,TGTGCCAGCAGTCCCGTTTTAGCCACCGGGGAGCTGTTTTTT,CASSPVLATGELFF
TRBJ2-7,TRBD2,TRBV10-3,few,TGTGCCGCTACCGGGACTAGCGGCGGCGAGCAGTACTTC,CAATGTSGGEQYF
TRBJ2-5,NA,TRBV6-1,NA,TGTGCCAGCAAAGCGGACACAACCTCACTCCAGACCCAGTACTTC,CASKADTTSLQTQYF
TRBJ2-1,NA,TRBV4-1,NA,TGCGCCAGCAGCCAAGAAGGCGGTCACAATGAGCAGTTCTTC,CASSQEGGHNEQFF
TRBJ1-5,NA,TRBV12-3/TRBV12-4,many,TGTGCCAGCAGCCCATTCGGCGGAAGCAATCAGCCCCAGCATTTT,CASSPFGGSNQPQHF
TRBJ2-7,TRBD2,TRBV28,NA,TGTGCCAGCAGTTTACTTGGGGGTATTGGGACTAGCGGGAGTGAATACGAGCAGTACTTC,CASSLLGGIGTSGSEYEQYF
TRBJ1-5,TRBD1,TRBV12-3/TRBV12-4,NA,TGTGCCAGCAGTTCCCGACAGGGGAATCAGCCCCAGCATTTT,CASSSRQGNQPQHF
TRBJ2-1,NA,TRBV24-1,few,TGTGCCACCAGTGGCTTCAGGGGTAGTTACAATGAGCAGTTCTTC,CATSGFRGSYNEQFF
TRBJ2-5,NA,TRBV5-1,NA,TGCGCCAGCAGCTTACCCTCCGAGACCCAGTACTTC,CASSLPSETQYF
TRBJ1-1,NA,TRBV4-1,NA,TGCGCCAGCAGCCTCCAGGTGGGAGACACTGAAGCTTTCTTT,CASSLQVGDTEAFF
TRBJ2-6,TRBD2,TRBV20-1,NA,TGCAGTGCTACAAGGAGGGCGGGAGGGCCTGGGGCCAACGTCCTGACTTTC,CSATRRAGGPGANVLTF
TRBJ2-7,TRBD1,TRBV20-1,NA,TGCAGTGCCCTGTCAGACAGGGCGCCCTACGAGCAGTACTTC,CSALSDRAPYEQYF
TRBJ2-1,NA,TRBV29-1,few,TGCAGCGTTGACGTTGGTGCCTCCTACAATGAGCAGTTCTTC,CSVDVGASYNEQFF
TRBJ2-7,NA,TRBV12-3/TRBV12-4,few,TGTGCCAGCAGCCTGGGGTGGGGGGCCCGCGAGCAGTACTTC,CASSLGWGAREQYF
TRBJ2-1,NA,TRBV9,few,TGTGCCAGCAGCTCTTCTTGGCTGCCCGGGGAGCAGTTCTTC,CASSSSWLPGEQFF
TRBJ2-1,TRBD2,TRBV5-4,NA,TGTGCCAGCAGCATTACTAGCGGGATTCGTAATGAGCAGTTCTTC,CASSITSGIRNEQFF
TRBJ2-6,TRBD2,TRBV27,NA,TGTGCCCGGATAGGGCGGGGGTTCTCTGGGGCCAACGTCCTGACTTTC,CARIGRGFSGANVLTF
TRBJ2-7,NA,TRBV5-1,NA,TGCGCCAGCAGCTTGGCACCAGACCTAAGCTCCTACGAGCAGTACTTC,CASSLAPDLSSYEQYF
TRBJ2-7,TRBD2,TRBV6-6,once,TGTGCCAGCAGTTACATGGGACTAGCGGGTTACGAGCAGTACTTC,CASSYMGLAGYEQYF
TRBJ1-1,NA,TRBV12-3/TRBV12-4,NA,TGTGCCAGCAGTACCCTCAGGACGAACACTGAAACTTTCTTT,CASSTLRTNTETFF
TRBJ2-1,TRBD2,TRBV6-2/TRBV6-3,NA,TGTGCCAGCAGTTACTCGGGATTTCTCGGGTCGGGAGGGGGTAATGAGCAGTTCTTC,CASSYSGFLGSGGGNEQFF
TRBJ2-1,TRBD2,TRBV20-1,few,TGCAGTGCAGATGGGACTAGCGGGAGGTGGAATGAGCAGTTCTTC,CSADGTSGRWNEQFF
TRBJ2-5,NA,TRBV7-2,few,TGTGCCAGCAGCTTAGACGGGGAAATCCAAGAGACCCAGTACTTC,CASSLDGEIQETQYF
TRBJ2-2,TRBD2,TRBV12-3/TRBV12-4,many,TGTGCCAGCAGTACCCTAGGGGCGGGAGGAAACACCGGGGAGCTGTTTTTT,CASSTLGAGGNTGELFF
TRBJ1-1,NA,TRBV3-1,NA,TGTGCCAGCAGCCAAGATTTAACAAGGAACACTGAAACTTTCTTT,CASSQDLTRNTETFF